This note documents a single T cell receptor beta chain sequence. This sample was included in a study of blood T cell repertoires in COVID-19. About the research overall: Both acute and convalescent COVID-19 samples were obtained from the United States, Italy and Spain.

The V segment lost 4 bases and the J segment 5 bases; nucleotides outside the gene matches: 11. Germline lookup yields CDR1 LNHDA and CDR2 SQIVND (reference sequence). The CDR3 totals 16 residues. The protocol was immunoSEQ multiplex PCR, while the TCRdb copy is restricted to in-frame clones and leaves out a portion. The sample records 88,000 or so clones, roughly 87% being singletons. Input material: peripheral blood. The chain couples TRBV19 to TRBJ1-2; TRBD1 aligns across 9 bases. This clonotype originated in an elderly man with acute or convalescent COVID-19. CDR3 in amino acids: CASSTWDREYLYGYTF. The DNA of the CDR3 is TGTGCCAGTAGTACCTGGGACAGGGAATATCTGTATGGCTACACCTTC.